This T cell receptor (beta chain) derives from a study of T cell responses to AZD1222 COVID-19 vaccine. Study observations and caveats: Just five to seven AZD1222 recipients tested seropositive at baseline. White British ancestry dominated among donors, who included more females, and clonal diversity was possibly underestimated. The breadth and depth of Spike-specific TCRs increased once two AZD1222 doses had been given.

Pooling was applied to second doses at about 4 or about 12 weeks. A note on this clone: The target antigen is unknown.

The CDR3 spans 16 residues. The V and J ends lost 5 bases and 0 bases, in that order; junction bases with no gene match: 3. CDR1 and CDR2 from the germline V gene are MNHEY and SVGEGT. TCRdb's copy holds only in-frame clones and misses some; the assay was immunoSEQ multiplex PCR. Here the sample spans 95,000 to 100,000 clones, 80% to 90% being singletons. This sequence was found in an adult who received the AZD1222 COVID-19 vaccine. Sequences were derived from peripheral blood, sampled 28 days after the second AZD1222 dose. The chain links TRBV6-2 or TRBV6-3 to TRBJ2-6; TRBD1 agrees at 8 bases. The CDR3 sequence: CASSDGQGSGANVLTF. In DNA, the CDR3 is TGTGCCAGCAGTGACGGACAGGGCTCTGGGGCCAACGTCCTGACTTTC.